The rows below give T cell receptor beta chains drawn from one sample of a study of blood T cells in healthy people across ages. TCRdb re-called the 5' RACE reads with MiXCR, one entry per CDR3 protein. The profile shows about 1 million distinct CDR3 sequences, 40% to 55% of them singletons. Material: blood. The receptors here all came from a woman aged 60-75 years in good health. Both conserved end residues are part of each CDR3. A D gene is named only where the DNA matches it firmly. Size values are once, few and many counts, or a class for expanded clones, and some rows have none.

.	TRBJ2-7	TRBV9	.	CASSVAGQTYEQYF	TGTGCCAGCAGCGTAGCAGGACAGACCTACGAGCAGTACTTC
.	TRBJ1-5	TRBV9	TRBD1	CASSAAGTGFTNQPQHF	TGTGCCAGCAGCGCGGCCGGGACAGGGTTCACAAATCAGCCCCAGCATTTT
few	TRBJ1-2	TRBV7-2	.	CASSLELRGGYTF	TGTGCCAGCAGCTTAGAACTCAGGGGCGGCTACACCTTC
.	TRBJ1-2	TRBV28	.	CATLEGPSNYGYTF	TGTGCTACGTTAGAGGGACCCAGTAACTATGGCTACACCTTC
.	TRBJ2-6	TRBV9	.	CASSVGPGSGANVLTF	TGTGCCAGCAGCGTAGGCCCTGGGTCTGGGGCCAACGTCCTGACTTTC
.	TRBJ2-7	TRBV9	.	CASSEGTGSSYEQYF	TGTGCCAGCAGCGAAGGTACAGGGAGCTCCTACGAGCAGTACTTC
many	TRBJ2-1	TRBV20-1	TRBD2	CSARGLAGEHEQFF	TGCAGTGCTAGGGGACTAGCGGGAGAACATGAGCAGTTCTTC
.	TRBJ1-1	TRBV10-3	TRBD1	CAISEKGAMNTEAFF	TGTGCCATCAGCGAGAAGGGGGCGATGAACACTGAAGCTTTCTTT
.	TRBJ2-1	TRBV12-3/TRBV12-4	.	CASSYGGPRSHIEQFF	TGTGCCAGCAGTTATGGGGGGCCCAGGTCCCACATTGAGCAGTTCTTC
.	TRBJ2-7	TRBV28	.	CASSGLGEYEQYF	TGTGCCAGCAGCGGTCTGGGTGAATACGAGCAGTACTTC
.	TRBJ1-3	TRBV28	TRBD1	CATITGTGGSGNTIYF	TGTGCCACCATAACCGGGACAGGGGGCTCTGGAAACACCATATATTTT
.	TRBJ2-7	TRBV6-1	.	CASTIQAGPLSYEQYF	TGTGCCAGCACCATCCAGGCGGGACCCCTCTCCTACGAGCAGTACTTC
.	TRBJ2-7	TRBV27	.	CASSLSPVTVFYEQYF	TGTGCCAGCAGTTTATCCCCAGTGACAGTTTTCTACGAGCAGTACTTC
.	TRBJ2-7	TRBV5-1	.	CASSDRQSAEQYF	TGCGCCAGCAGCGATAGACAGTCCGCCGAGCAGTACTTC
.	TRBJ1-1	TRBV4-2	.	CASSQDYGNTEAFF	TGTGCCAGCAGCCAAGATTACGGGAACACTGAAGCTTTCTTT
few	TRBJ2-7	TRBV20-1	TRBD2	CSARAPGTSGVSYEQYF	TGCAGTGCTAGAGCCCCGGGGACTAGCGGAGTCTCCTACGAGCAGTACTTC
.	TRBJ2-3	TRBV15	TRBD1	CATSRGDRGKGDTQYF	TGTGCCACCAGCAGGGGGGACAGGGGAAAAGGGGATACGCAGTATTTT
.	TRBJ2-2	TRBV3-1	TRBD1	CASSQPTGFIAGELFF	TGTGCCAGCAGCCAGCCGACAGGGTTTATCGCCGGGGAGCTGTTTTTT